Reported below is one TCR beta chain. Which antigen it targets is not known. Within one base of it there is no much larger clone, and no base qualities were kept. The meaning of the sample's time point label: week 11, during vaccination. Every vaccine dose consisted of 300 ug of a 20-mer mutant IDH1 peptide in Montanide, administered subcutaneously together with topical imiquimod. All donors had newly diagnosed IDH1-mutant astrocytomas of WHO grade 3 or 4 that showed loss of nuclear ATRX. The samples were drawn from NOA16, a multicentre, single-arm, open-label phase I trial in Germany that tested a mutant IDH1 peptide vaccine in humans for the first time. The DNeasy Blood and Tissue Kit was used to extract genomic DNA from EDTA blood for TCRB sequencing. Measured from the cysteine to the phenylalanine, the CDR3 is 12 residues long. The entry retains the CDR3 DNA only, 36 bases that are in frame from base 1. CDR1 and CDR2 were assigned from the germline V gene as SGHRS and YFSETQ. V is clipped by 4 bases and J by 4 bases, and the sequence between their germline boundaries is 8 bases long.

The data derive from a study of a mutant IDH1 vaccine in newly diagnosed glioma (dated by TCRdb to about 2021). About the full investigation: Across visits V03 through V10, patients got a total of eight vaccinations, given in weeks 1, 3, 5, 7, 11, 15, 19 and 23. Vaccination started 4-6 weeks after radiotherapy alone, or was given together with temozolomide cycles in the groups whose treatment included chemotherapy. The roughly 35 treated patients were roughly 62% male and around 40% female, with a mean age of roughly 42 years. Before enrollment, patients had received standard therapy of radiotherapy alone, temozolomide alone, or radiochemotherapy with temozolomide; most received the combination. Six visits were used for peripheral blood collection: V03 (baseline), V05, V07, V10, V12 and V13. For exploratory analyses, around 23 treated patients had longitudinal TCRB deep sequencing done wherever samples were available. What the authors observed across the whole study: The authors noted that analyses of patient blood samples could not be reproduced because of sample limitations. Immune responses induced by the vaccine were seen in roughly 95% of patients across multiple MHC alleles. Pseudoprogression seemed to be unrelated to changes in the top peripheral T cell clonotypes found by TCRB sequencing. PBMC samples for TCRB deep sequencing were selected based on availability.

The library relied on the immunoSEQ multiplex PCR assay. Rearranged TCR beta chain sequences were amplified with the hsTCRB Kit following the manufacturer's protocol. TCRB libraries were sequenced on an Illumina MiSeq. Processing in the source paper ran as follows. The proprietary platform of the kit vendor was used for demultiplexing, trimming and gene mapping. Held by TCRdb, this immuneACCESS table contains in-frame sequences only and omits some clones. Under half of the omission traces to an unresolved V gene where checked; the cause of the rest is unknown. V and J calls and clone size are given by that table; D and trimming were obtained from the DNA. The sample table holds 110,000 or so clones, of which under 90% were seen once. The ten largest clonotypes hold under 0.8% of the sample.

The receptor comes from a woman in her forties or fifties with glioma. Sequenced here: PBMCs, sampled from a glioma patient whose treatment included an IDH1 peptide vaccine. The chain is encoded by TRBV5-1 joined to TRBJ2-5, with no reliable assignment of the D segment. The CDR3: CASSTNGETQYF. DNA sequence: TGCGCCAGCAGCACAAATGGAGAGACCCAGTACTTC.